Shown below are 29 T cell receptor beta chains from a single sample sequenced in a study of blood T cell repertoires in COVID-19. Generated by immunoSEQ multiplex PCR, the TCRdb table keeps only in-frame clones and is missing some. The sample records around 67,000 clones, 87% being singletons. The sample taken for sequencing was peripheral blood. The receptors here all came from a woman of 80 years or more with acute or convalescent COVID-19.

The chain has TRBV28 and TRBJ2-7; 10 bases line up with TRBD2. This CDR3 has 19 residues. V shed 4 bases, J shed 0 bases, and the junction held 15 bases outside the gene matches. Germline lookup yields CDR1 MDHEN and CDR2 SYDVKM. The CDR3 DNA follows: TGTGCCAGCAGTTCCCTGGCTAGCGGGAGCGCGAGGAGCTCCTACGAGCAGTACTTC. This codes for CASSSLASGSARSSYEQYF.

This clone was seen a few times. The CDR3 spells CASSLSGSVNTQYF. DNA for the CDR3: TGCGCCAGCAGCCTTAGCGGGAGCGTGAATACGCAGTATTTT. The rearrangement uses TRBV5-1 and TRBJ2-3, with TRBD2 matching 9 bases. Trimming removed 4 bases from V and 7 bases from J; junction bases left unmatched: 7. The CDR3 is 14 residues long. Germline lookup yields CDR1 SGHRS and CDR2 YFSETQ. Looking up the rest from reference TRBV5-1 and TRBJ2-3 gives the full variable domain: KAGVTQTPRYLIKTRGQQVTLSCSPISGHRSVSWYQQTPGQGLQFLFEYFSETQRNKGNFPGRFSGRQFSNSRSEMNVSTLELGDSALYLCASSLSGSVNTQYFGPGTRLTVL.

The chain couples TRBV5-1 to TRBJ1-1, with unresolved D. V gave up 1 base and J gave up 4 bases, with 11 bases separating them. Germline V gives CDR1 SGHRS, CDR2 YFSETQ. This CDR3 spans 14 amino acids. CDR3 in amino acids: CASSLLDLGTEAFF. DNA for the CDR3: TGCGCCAGCAGCTTGCTGGACTTGGGCACTGAAGCTTTCTTT.

The V and J genes are TRBV12-3 or TRBV12-4 and TRBJ2-1; 7 bases are shared with TRBD2. V gave up 1 base and J gave up 12 bases; unmatched junction bases: 6. This CDR3 has 13 amino acids. CDR3 amino acids: CASSLGAGEVQFF. The CDR3 region has the DNA TGTGCCAGCAGTTTAGGGGCGGGAGAAGTGCAGTTCTTC.

The chain uses TRBV4-2 and TRBJ2-7, with 7 bases fitting TRBD2. CDR3 length: 16 amino acids. V lost 5 bases, J lost 3 bases, and 13 bases stayed unmatched. The V gene's germline CDR1 is LGHNA and CDR2 YNFKEQ. The CDR3 DNA is TGTGCCAGCAGCAAAGGCTGGGGAGGGGTGGACTACGAGCAGTACTTC. Translation: CASSKGWGGVDYEQYF.

The chain has TRBV19 and TRBJ1-5; weak D call: TRBD1 (5 bases). Germline lookup yields CDR1 LNHDA and CDR2 SQIVND (reference sequence). This CDR3 has 19 residues. Trimming took off 3 bases at V and 5 bases at J, with 26 bases between the two ends. DNA of the CDR3: TGTGCCAGTAGTATGGGGTTATTGGGGCGGCTAGGGCCCGATCAGCCCCAGCATTTT. Translation: CASSMGLLGRLGPDQPQHF.

There are a few counts of this clone. The chain has TRBV6-5 and TRBJ2-5, with D possibly TRBD2 on 5 matching bases. This CDR3 has 12 amino acids. Trimming took off 6 bases at V and 4 bases at J, with 9 bases between the two ends. Looked up from germline, CDR1 is MNHEY and CDR2 is SVGAGI. The DNA of the CDR3 is TGTGCCAGCAGAGGGAGCGGAGAGACCCAGTACTTC. Encoded protein: CASRGSGETQYF.

The rearrangement uses TRBV27 and TRBJ2-3; no clear D. The germline V gene encodes CDR1 MNHEY and CDR2 SMNVEV (reference sequence). CDR3 length: 13 amino acids. Trimming stripped 1 base from V and 4 bases from J, with 6 bases between. CDR3 in DNA: TGTGCCAGCAGTTTATGGAGCTCAGATACGCAGTATTTT. It codes for CASSLWSSDTQYF.

The rearrangement joins TRBV7-9 to TRBJ2-1, with D maybe TRBD2 (6 bases). The CDR3 runs to 16 residues. Trimming removed 5 bases at V and 0 bases at J, with 14 bases between. CDR1 and CDR2 from the germline V gene are SEHNR and FQNEAQ (reference sequence). The chain's CDR3 is CASSLWRGSSYNEQFF. The DNA of the CDR3 is TGTGCCAGCAGCCTATGGCGGGGTAGCTCCTACAATGAGCAGTTCTTC.

The V call is TRBV21-1, the J call TRBJ2-3; the D call of TRBD2 is as the table states it, not checked on the DNA. TRBV21-1 is a known pseudogene. CDR3 length: 16 amino acids. CDR3 nucleotides: TGTGCCAGCAGCAAATCTAACCGGGAGGCCACAGATACGCAGTATTTT. It is translated as CASSKSNREATDTQYF.

The V gene is TRBV5-1, the J gene TRBJ1-1, with 12 positions matching TRBD1. V lost 5 bases to trimming and J lost 5 bases; unmatched junction nucleotides: 7. The CDR3 runs 15 residues. Looked up from germline, CDR1 is SGHRS and CDR2 is YFSETQ. As DNA, the CDR3 is TGCGCCAGCAGTTATGGGACAGGGGGCGGGACTGAAGCTTTCTTT. Protein product: CASSYGTGGGTEAFF.

The rearrangement joins TRBV7-9 to TRBJ1-1, with 11 nucleotides matching TRBD1. Germline loops: CDR1 SEHNR, CDR2 FQNEAQ (reference sequence). V shed 1 base and J 4 bases; nucleotides not matched to a gene: 5. The CDR3 spans 16 residues. CDR3 sequence: CASSLGTGGAGTEAFF. CDR3 DNA sequence: TGTGCCAGCAGCTTAGGGACAGGGGGCGCAGGCACTGAAGCTTTCTTT.

V and J are TRBV11-3 and TRBJ2-1; TRBD1 might be the D (6 bases). Trimming shortened V by 4 bases and J by 7 bases, and 8 bases separated the two germline ends. There are 12 residues in the CDR3. Per the germline V gene, CDR1 is SGHNT and CDR2 is YENEEA. The CDR3 bases are TGTGCCAGCAGCTGGGGGCGGAATGAGCAGTTCTTC. Its protein is CASSWGRNEQFF.

The chain is built from TRBV30 and TRBJ1-2; D perhaps matches TRBD1 (5 bases). V lost 3 bases and J lost 6, with 17 bases in between. There are 14 residues in the CDR3. Germline V gene sequence: CDR1 GTSNPN, CDR2 SVGIG (reference sequence). DNA for the CDR3: TGTGCCTGGAGCGCGGGGCAGGGCTTCAATGGCTACACCTTC. It encodes CAWSAGQGFNGYTF.

The chain has TRBV20-1 and TRBJ2-5, with D unclear. V was pared by 1 base and J by 5 bases, with 5 bases between. Germline values: CDR1 DFQATT, CDR2 SNEGSKA (reference sequence). The CDR3 runs 11 residues. The CDR3 DNA sequence: TGCAGTGCTAGAGCGAGGGAGACCCAGTACTTC. Protein sequence: CSARARETQYF.

V usage is TRBV7-9 and J usage is TRBJ2-1, with unresolved D. V shed 3 bases and J shed 7 bases, with 7 bases lying between them. Germline V CDR1 and CDR2: SEHNR, FQNEAQ (reference sequence). CDR3 length: 12 residues. The CDR3 loop reads CASSFPRNEQFF. CDR3 coding DNA: TGTGCCAGCAGCTTCCCTAGGAATGAGCAGTTCTTC.

The chain joins TRBV4-2 to TRBJ2-4, with TRBD2 identical over 12 bases. CDR3 length: 19 residues. Germline CDR1 LGHNA, CDR2 YNFKEQ. Losses at the gene ends were 5 bases for V and 0 bases for J; bases not matched to a gene: 11. The CDR3 nucleotides read TGTGCCAGCAGCACATTAGGACTAGCGGGATGGGTAGCCAAAAACATTCAGTACTTC. As protein: CASSTLGLAGWVAKNIQYF.

V usage is TRBV28 and J usage is TRBJ2-1, with TRBD2 matching 12 bases. V was pared by 6 bases and J by 9 bases, with 9 bases of the junction left unmatched. This CDR3 region has 15 residues. The V gene's germline CDR1 is MDHEN and CDR2 SYDVKM. As DNA, the CDR3 is TGTGCCAGCAGGCCGACTAGCGGGAGACTCGGTGAGCAGTTCTTC. Translated: CASRPTSGRLGEQFF.

CDR3 in amino acids: CSARDSVQETQYF. CDR3 bases: TGCAGTGCTCGTGACAGCGTGCAAGAGACCCAGTACTTC. V is TRBV20-1 and J is TRBJ2-5; TRBD1 might be the D (5 bases). CDR3 size: 13 residues. CDR1 DFQATT and CDR2 SNEGSKA come from the germline V gene (reference sequence). The V end was cut by 5 bases, the J end by 2 bases, with 12 bases between.

This sequence joins TRBV6-5 and TRBJ1-1; 7 bases agree with TRBD1. The CDR3 spans 13 residues. Germline V gene sequence: CDR1 MNHEY, CDR2 SVGAGI. J lost 2 bases, V lost 7 bases, and 4 bases had no gene match. The CDR3 reads CASKGQFNTEAFF. Written as DNA, the CDR3 is TGTGCCAGCAAGGGACAGTTTAACACTGAAGCTTTCTTT.

The V call is TRBV7-3, the J call TRBJ2-2; D is possibly TRBD2 (5 bases). The CDR3 has 16 amino acids. Germline V gene sequence: CDR1 SGHTA, CDR2 FQGTGA. Trimming removed 2 bases from V and 4 bases from J, with 14 bases in between. The CDR3 nucleotides read TGTGCCAGCAGCTTACAGTCCGGGATCGGCACCGGGGAGCTGTTTTTT. Translation gives CASSLQSGIGTGELFF.

This clone was seen a single time. V is TRBV27 and J is TRBJ1-2, with unresolved D. The CDR3 has 14 residues. V lost 5 bases, J lost 3 bases, and 13 bases lay in between. Germline CDR1 is MNHEY and CDR2 is SMNVEV (reference sequence). The CDR3: CASSMKARDYGYTF. The CDR3 region has the DNA TGTGCCAGCAGTATGAAGGCTAGAGACTATGGCTACACCTTC.

CDR3 in DNA: TGTGCCAGCAGTGAAGCGGGAGTCGAAGCTTTCTTT. It translates to CASSEAGVEAFF. V gene TRBV2 combines with J gene TRBJ1-1, with D unresolved. V gave up 0 bases and J gave up 8 bases, with 7 bases separating them. The germline V gene encodes CDR1 SNHLY and CDR2 FYNNEI. CDR3 size: 12 residues.

This clone was seen a handful of times. This chain uses TRBV5-1 with TRBJ2-1; 7 positions match TRBD1. The V and J ends lost 4 bases and 8 bases, in that order; junction bases with no gene match: 3. Germline loops: CDR1 SGHRS, CDR2 YFSETQ. The CDR3 loop spans 12 amino acids. The DNA for the CDR3 is TGCGCCAGCAGCCGTGACAGGGATGAGCAGTTCTTC. This translates into CASSRDRDEQFF.

V gene TRBV7-2 combines with J gene TRBJ2-7; a weak D match, TRBD1 (7 bases). Germline V gene sequence: CDR1 SGHTA, CDR2 FQGNSA. The CDR3 is 17 amino acids. Trimming took 1 base from V and 6 from J, leaving 22 bases between them. For the CDR3, the DNA is TGTGCCAGCAGCTTAGTCTTGCGACAGGGAGGTAATTTCGAGCAGTACTTC. This translates into CASSLVLRQGGNFEQYF.

The chain carries TRBV14 and TRBJ1-1; D gene uncertain. Germline V lookup: CDR1 SGHDN, CDR2 FVKESK. The CDR3 spans 14 residues. Trimming pared 4 bases from V and 4 bases from J, leaving 13 bases between. The CDR3 nucleotides read TGTGCCAGCAGCCCCTTTCAGTGGAGCACTGAAGCTTTCTTT. Translating gives CASSPFQWSTEAFF.

The chain is built from TRBV6-5 and TRBJ1-4; D unclear. V shed 0 bases and J shed 5 bases, with 13 bases lying between them. The CDR3 runs to 16 residues. CDR1 is MNHEY, CDR2 SVGAGI, per germline. The CDR3 loop is CASSYSSLQLNEKLFF. Written as DNA, the CDR3 is TGTGCCAGCAGTTACTCATCCTTACAGTTAAATGAAAAACTGTTTTTT.

The gene calls are TRBV7-9 and TRBJ1-1, with D tentatively TRBD1 (6 bases). Per germline, CDR1 SEHNR and CDR2 FQNEAQ (reference sequence). Between the trimmed V and J ends, which lost 1 base and 4 bases, there was a span of 10 bases. This CDR3 comprises 14 residues. CDR3 loop: CASSLDRVVTEAFF. Written as DNA, the CDR3 is TGTGCCAGCAGCTTAGACAGGGTGGTCACTGAAGCTTTCTTT.

This chain connects TRBV24-1 to TRBJ2-1; D unresolved. The CDR3 loop spans 14 amino acids. V was pared by 1 base and J by 5 bases, with 8 bases between. Germline CDR1 reads KGHDR; CDR2 reads SFDVKD. The CDR3 coding sequence is TGTGCCACCAGTGATTTTCATACTAACAATGAGCAGTTCTTC. This encodes CATSDFHTNNEQFF.